One and the same sample provided the 21 T cell receptor beta chains below, sequenced in a study of blood T cell repertoires in COVID-19 (TCRdb year 2020). Receptors were amplified or captured by the immunoSEQ multiplex PCR assay. TCRdb mirrors the immuneACCESS table, restricted to in-frame sequences. Some clones are absent from its copies; in checked studies, under half trace to an unresolved V gene, and the reason for the others is unknown. The sample table holds over 110,000 clones, of which roughly 85% were seen once. The leading ten clones occupy approximately 3.6% of the sample. The sample taken for sequencing was peripheral blood. The receptor source for this set is a man in his sixties with acute or convalescent COVID-19.

V is TRBV5-1 and J is TRBJ1-1; TRBD1 matches 7 bases. Trimming took 3 bases from V and 4 from J; bases not matched to a gene: 6. The CDR3 totals 14 residues. Germline V gene data show CDR1 as SGHRS and CDR2 as YFSETQ. The CDR3 DNA reads TGCGCCAGCAGCTCGACAGGGTCGGGCACTGAAGCTTTCTTT. This codes for CASSSTGSGTEAFF.

The genes are TRBV7-9 and TRBJ2-5; weak D call: TRBD1 (5 bases). The CDR3 contains 13 residues. Deletions cut 3 bases from V and 1 base from J, with 6 bases between. The germline V gene encodes CDR1 SEHNR and CDR2 FQNEAQ (reference sequence). This CDR3 reads CASSFTGQETQYF. CDR3 nucleotide sequence: TGTGCCAGCAGCTTTACAGGCCAAGAGACCCAGTACTTC.

Only a few counts were recorded for this clone. The chain links TRBV11-2 to TRBJ2-7; 8 nucleotides line up with TRBD1. V lost 1 base and J lost 6; bases outside the gene matches: 5. CDR3 length: 14 residues. In germline, CDR1 is SGHAT, CDR2 FQNNGV. The CDR3 nucleotides are TGTGCCAGCAGCTTAGGTACAGGGGGTTTCGAGCAGTACTTC. Amino acids: CASSLGTGGFEQYF.

J is TRBJ1-1 and V is TRBV6-5, with D uncertain. CDR3 length: 13 amino acids. CDR1 MNHEY and CDR2 SVGAGI come from the germline V gene. Trimming pared 6 bases from V and 4 bases from J, leaving 12 bases between. The CDR3, as DNA: TGTGCCAGCAGCCTACGAGGAGGCACTGAAGCTTTCTTT. Translation: CASSLRGGTEAFF.

This rearrangement joins TRBV5-5 to TRBJ2-7; 7 nucleotides line up with TRBD2. J was trimmed by 5 bases and V by 0 bases; bases with no gene match: 8. CDR1 is SGHKS and CDR2 is YYEKEE in the germline V gene (reference sequence). The CDR3 length is 15 residues. CDR3 coding DNA: TGTGCCAGCAGCTTGGCCGGCGGGAGCGTAGACGAGCAGTACTTC. This codes for CASSLAGGSVDEQYF.

The chain combines TRBV5-1 with TRBJ1-1; TRBD1 aligns across 10 bases. The CDR3 is made up of 17 amino acids. Looked up from germline, CDR1 is SGHRS and CDR2 is YFSETQ. J was trimmed by 6 bases and V by 7 bases; bases with no gene match: 18. The CDR3 is CASAGEAGMTGGSEAFF. The CDR3 coding sequence is TGCGCCAGCGCTGGGGAAGCTGGGATGACAGGGGGCTCTGAAGCTTTCTTT.

The rearrangement joins TRBV24-1 to TRBJ2-1; 12 nucleotides match TRBD2. The CDR3 sequence is 15 residues long. The J segment lost 7 bases and the V segment lost 3 bases, leaving 3 bases of the junction unmatched. Germline V gene lookup returns CDR1 KGHDR and CDR2 SFDVKD. The CDR3 loop is CATSDAGTSGNEQFF. The CDR3 DNA is TGTGCCACCAGTGATGCCGGGACTAGCGGGAATGAGCAGTTCTTC.

The chain employs TRBV6-4 and TRBJ2-5, with D possibly TRBD1 on 6 matching bases. Trimming removed 9 bases from V and 3 bases from J, with 17 bases in between. Per germline, CDR1 MRHNA and CDR2 SNTAGT. This CDR3 is built from 14 residues. The CDR3 DNA follows: TGTGCCAGGAAGTACAGGGTGGTCGAAGAGACCCAGTACTTC. Encoded protein: CARKYRVVEETQYF.

The gene calls are TRBV1 and TRBJ2-3; the table's D call, TRBD2, has no DNA check behind it. TRBV1 is a pseudogene segment. This CDR3 comprises 22 residues. DNA of the CDR3: TGCACCAGCAGCCAAATGGCTGCTCGGACTAGCGGGAGGGTTACTAGCACAGATACGCAGTATTTT. Its protein product is CTSSQMAARTSGRVTSTDTQYF.

The chain carries TRBV5-1 and TRBJ1-5; TRBD1 might be the D (5 bases). Germline values: CDR1 SGHRS, CDR2 YFSETQ. The V end was cut by 0 bases, the J end by 6 bases, with 13 bases between. The CDR3 spans 15 residues. CDR3 nucleotides: TGCGCCAGCAGCTTGGCGGGGGTAGAAGGTCAGCCCCAGCATTTT. This sequence encodes CASSLAGVEGQPQHF.

This sequence joins TRBV19 and TRBJ1-5; D remains ambiguous. The CDR3 has 15 residues. CDR1 is LNHDA and CDR2 is SQIVND in the germline V gene (reference sequence). Trimming took 4 bases from V and 0 from J, leaving 10 bases between them. Here the CDR3 DNA reads TGTGCCAGTAGTACTGCCGGGTCTAGCAATCAGCCCCAGCATTTT. The encoded protein is CASSTAGSSNQPQHF.

In nucleotides, the CDR3 is TGTGCCAGCAGCTTATCTCCGGGACTAGCCGACAATGAGCAGTTCTTC. Translation gives CASSLSPGLADNEQFF. This chain uses TRBV7-2 with TRBJ2-1; 9 positions agree with TRBD2. With 2 bases clipped from V and 5 bases from J, the junction kept 7 bases outside the gene matches. The CDR3 extends over 16 amino acids. The V gene's germline CDR1 is SGHTA and CDR2 FQGNSA.

This clone showed up just a few times. CDR3 sequence reads: CASSLRTSGSYEQYF. The CDR3 DNA follows: TGTGCCAGCAGCTTACGGACTAGCGGATCCTACGAGCAGTACTTC. This sequence joins TRBV7-2 and TRBJ2-7; 10 nucleotides align to TRBD2. The V and J ends lost 2 bases and 1 base, in that order; junction bases with no gene match: 2. CDR1 and CDR2 from the germline V gene are SGHTA and FQGNSA. The CDR3 runs 15 residues. Complete variable domain (other parts from reference TRBV7-2 and TRBJ2-7): GAGVSQSPSNKVTEKGKDVELRCDPISGHTALYWYRQSLGQGLEFLIYFQGNSAPDKSGLPSDRFSAERTGGSVSTLTIQRTQQEDSAVYLCASSLRTSGSYEQYFGPGTRLTVT.

The chain uses TRBV28 and TRBJ1-1; D remains unclear. Trimming removed 5 bases from V and 5 bases from J, with 12 bases in between. The CDR3 contains 13 residues. CDR1 MDHEN and CDR2 SYDVKM come from the germline V gene. CDR3 sequence: CASSGGVETEAFF. The CDR3 DNA reads as TGTGCCAGCAGTGGAGGAGTGGAGACTGAAGCTTTCTTT.

This sequence joins TRBV19 and TRBJ2-2; 9 positions agree with TRBD2. Germline CDR1 LNHDA, CDR2 SQIVND (reference sequence). V trimming: 4 bases; J trimming: 4 bases; junction bases outside the gene matches: 7. CDR3 length equals 16 residues. CDR3 DNA sequence: TGTGCCAGTAGTACTCTAGCGGGAAGGGGCACCGGGGAGCTGTTTTTT. It yields the protein CASSTLAGRGTGELFF.

This chain uses TRBV6-5 with TRBJ2-7, with TRBD1 identical over 7 bases. This CDR3 has 13 residues. Germline CDR1 reads MNHEY; CDR2 reads SVGAGI. V lost 11 bases to trimming and J lost 5 bases; unmatched junction nucleotides: 12. CDR3: CAGRGPGEHEQYF. CDR3 nucleotide sequence: TGTGCCGGAAGGGGGCCAGGTGAACACGAGCAGTACTTC.

V and J are TRBV30 and TRBJ2-5; the D is unclear. Germline lookup yields CDR1 GTSNPN and CDR2 SVGIG (reference sequence). The CDR3 totals 11 residues. Trimming pared 4 bases from V and 5 bases from J, leaving 8 bases between. The CDR3: CAWTSLETQYF. CDR3 coding DNA: TGTGCCTGGACGTCTTTGGAGACCCAGTACTTC.

The CDR3 reads CATSSSGRNQETQYF. In DNA, the CDR3 is TGTGCCACCAGCAGTAGCGGGAGGAATCAAGAGACCCAGTACTTC. This sequence joins TRBV15 and TRBJ2-5; 10 bases fit TRBD2. The CDR3 spans 15 residues. Germline CDR1 and CDR2: LNHNV and YYDKDF (reference sequence). The trim removed 3 bases at V and 2 bases at J, leaving 3 bases unmatched.

The V gene is TRBV19, the J gene TRBJ2-7; 8 nucleotides agree with TRBD1. Germline lookup yields CDR1 LNHDA and CDR2 SQIVND (reference sequence). V was clipped by 6 bases and J by 4 bases; unmatched bases: 8. The CDR3 covers 14 residues. The CDR3 reads CASSPDRARYEQYF. As DNA, the CDR3 is TGTGCCAGTAGCCCGGACAGGGCAAGGTACGAGCAGTACTTC.

The chain recombines TRBV27 with TRBJ2-7; 7 bases map to TRBD2. The CDR3 is 15 residues long. V lost 2 bases to trimming and J lost 2 bases; unmatched junction nucleotides: 6. The V gene's germline CDR1 is MNHEY and CDR2 SMNVEV (reference sequence). Here the CDR3 reads CASSLAAGAPYEQYF. The CDR3, as DNA: TGTGCCAGCAGTTTAGCGGCGGGAGCACCCTACGAGCAGTACTTC.

The gene calls are TRBV5-1 and TRBJ2-3; TRBD2 matches at 9 bases. Germline assignment: CDR1 SGHRS and CDR2 YFSETQ. This CDR3 has 17 residues. Trimming removed 0 bases from V and 0 bases from J; junction bases left unmatched: 5. DNA for the CDR3: TGCGCCAGCAGCTTGGGTGCTAGCGGGGCGAGCACAGATACGCAGTATTTT. Its protein is CASSLGASGASTDTQYF.